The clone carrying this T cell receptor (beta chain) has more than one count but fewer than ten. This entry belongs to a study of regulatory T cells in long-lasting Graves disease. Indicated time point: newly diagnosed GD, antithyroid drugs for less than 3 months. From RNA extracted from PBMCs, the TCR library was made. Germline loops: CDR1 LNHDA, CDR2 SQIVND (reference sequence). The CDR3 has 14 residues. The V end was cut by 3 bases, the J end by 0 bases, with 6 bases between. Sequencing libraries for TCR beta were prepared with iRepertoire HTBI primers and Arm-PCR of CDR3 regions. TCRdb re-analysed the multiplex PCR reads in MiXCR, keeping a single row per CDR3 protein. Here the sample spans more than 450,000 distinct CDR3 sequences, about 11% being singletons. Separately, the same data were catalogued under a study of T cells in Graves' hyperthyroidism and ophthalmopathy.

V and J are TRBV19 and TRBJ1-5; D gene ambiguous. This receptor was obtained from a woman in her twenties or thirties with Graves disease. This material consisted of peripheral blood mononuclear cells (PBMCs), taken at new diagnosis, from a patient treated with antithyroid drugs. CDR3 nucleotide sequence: TGTGCCAGTAGTATGCAAGTTAGCAATCAGCCCCAGCATTTT. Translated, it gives CASSMQVSNQPQHF.